The sequence of this T cell receptor beta chain was determined in a study of blood T cell repertoires in COVID-19. The CDR3 totals 16 residues. The V end was cut by 4 bases, the J end by 1 base, with 16 bases between. Per germline, CDR1 MNHNS and CDR2 SASEGT. Only in-frame clones appear in the TCRdb table, and some are missing; sequencing was by immunoSEQ multiplex PCR. The data show 230,000 or so clones, more than 70% seen once. The chain has TRBV6-1 and TRBJ1-2; possible D gene TRBD1, 6 bases. The receptor was derived from a woman aged 40 to 50 with acute COVID-19. Sequenced sample: PBMCs or T cells enriched from blood (not recorded which). The CDR3 bases are TGTGCCAGCAGTGTTCGGCGGGCAGGGGATAACTATGGCTACACCTTC. Its protein is CASSVRRAGDNYGYTF.